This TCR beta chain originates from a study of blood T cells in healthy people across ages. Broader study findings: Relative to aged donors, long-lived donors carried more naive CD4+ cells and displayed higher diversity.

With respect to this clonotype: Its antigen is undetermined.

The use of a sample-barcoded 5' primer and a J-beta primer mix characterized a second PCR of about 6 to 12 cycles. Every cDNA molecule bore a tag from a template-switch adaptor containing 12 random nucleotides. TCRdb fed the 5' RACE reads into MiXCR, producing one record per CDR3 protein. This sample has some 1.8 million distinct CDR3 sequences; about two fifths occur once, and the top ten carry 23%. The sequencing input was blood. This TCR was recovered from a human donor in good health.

CDR3 sequence: CASSSSGGGLYEQYF. The DNA of the CDR3 is TGTGCCAGCAGCTCCTCAGGCGGGGGACTCTACGAGCAGTACTTC. This chain connects TRBV7-8 to TRBJ2-7, with 7 bases lining up with TRBD2. The CDR3 consists of 15 residues. CDR1 and CDR2 (germline): SGHVS, FQNEAQ. V trimming: 4 bases; J trimming: 3 bases; junction bases outside the gene matches: 9. Drawing the rest from reference TRBV7-8 and TRBJ2-7, the complete variable domain is GAGVSQSPRYKVAKRGQDVALRCDPISGHVSLFWYQQALGQGPEFLTYFQNEAQLDKSGLPSDRFFAERPEGSVSTLKIQRTQQEDSAVYLCASSSSGGGLYEQYFGPGTRLTVT.